The 28 T cell receptor beta chains reported below all come from one sample, sequenced in a study of T-cell reconstitution after alpha-beta-depleted transplantation in children. A TCRbeta library incorporating unique molecular identifiers was prepared. In TCRdb, the PCR reads were re-called with MiXCR into one record per CDR3 protein. Here the sample spans approximately 230,000 distinct CDR3 sequences, 20% to 30% being singletons. The source material was PBMCs, mostly from graft donor cells, sampled 360 days after TCRalphabeta/CD19-depleted stem cell transplant. These receptors were collected from a female patient aged 2 to 10 who had a stem cell transplant for congenital amegakaryocytic thrombocytopenia, so the T cells may come from the graft donor.

The rearrangement links TRBV20-1 to TRBJ1-2, with a weak D call TRBD1 (6 bases). The V end lost 2 bases, the J end lost 3 bases, and 13 bases lay between the germline ends. This CDR3 is built from 14 residues. Germline CDR1 is DFQATT and CDR2 is SNEGSKA (reference sequence). CDR3 loop: CSARRTALYYGYTF. In DNA form, the CDR3 reads TGCAGTGCTAGAAGGACAGCTCTGTACTATGGCTACACCTTC.

The rearrangement uses TRBV5-8 and TRBJ2-3; tentatively, D is TRBD2 (6 bases). Trimming removed 3 bases from V and 7 bases from J, with 15 bases in between. The germline gives CDR1 SGHTS, CDR2 YDEGEE. The CDR3 has 14 amino acids. For the CDR3, the DNA is TGTGCCAGCAGCTGGGGACTGCCTCTGCATACGCAGTATTTT. Translated, it gives CASSWGLPLHTQYF.

This clonotype was seen repeatedly, ten times or more. The J gene is TRBJ2-5, the V gene TRBV20-1; D call uncertain. The CDR3 runs to 13 residues. CDR1 is DFQATT, CDR2 SNEGSKA, per germline (reference sequence). The V and J ends lost 6 bases and 2 bases respectively, with 13 bases between them. CDR3 nucleotide sequence: TGCAGTGCCGAGATGGATAGTCAAGAGACCCAGTACTTC. This translates into CSAEMDSQETQYF.

V gene TRBV6-5 combines with J gene TRBJ1-1, with D unclear. This CDR3 region has 15 residues. Trimming took off 0 bases at V and 4 bases at J, with 12 bases between the two ends. Germline CDR1 MNHEY, CDR2 SVGAGI. The CDR3 protein is CASSYSREGTTEAFF. CDR3 sequence (DNA): TGTGCCAGCAGTTACTCAAGGGAGGGAACCACTGAAGCTTTCTTT.

The chain links TRBV28 to TRBJ2-7; tentative D call: TRBD1 (6 bases). Germline V lookup: CDR1 MDHEN, CDR2 SYDVKM. The CDR3 consists of 14 residues. Trimming shortened V by 5 bases and J by 2 bases, and 13 bases separated the two germline ends. The CDR3 spells CASSNGDKPYEQYF. CDR3 sequence (DNA): TGTGCCAGCAGTAACGGGGACAAACCCTACGAGCAGTACTTC. Using reference TRBV28 and TRBJ2-7 for the parts outside the CDR3, the full variable domain is DVKVTQSSRYLVKRTGEKVFLECVQDMDHENMFWYRQDPGLGLRLIYFSYDVKMKEKGDIPEGYSVSREKKERFSLILESASTNQTSMYLCASSNGDKPYEQYFGPGTRLTVT.

This clonotype was seen only a few times. J is TRBJ2-7 and V is TRBV20-1; 13 bases are shared with TRBD2. The CDR3 consists of 15 residues. Germline V lookup: CDR1 DFQATT, CDR2 SNEGSKA (reference sequence). The V segment lost 4 bases and the J segment 2 bases; nucleotides outside the gene matches: 5. The CDR3 DNA reads TGCAGTGCTACCGGACTAGCGGGGGACGCCTACGAGCAGTACTTC. It specifies CSATGLAGDAYEQYF.

This clonotype was recorded a few times. This chain links TRBV4-3 with TRBJ2-1; D is undetermined. The CDR3 sequence is 11 residues long. Per germline, CDR1 LGHNA and CDR2 YSLEER. Deletions cut 1 base from V and 8 bases from J, with 3 bases between. CDR3 residues: CASSQAHEQFF. CDR3 DNA: TGCGCCAGCAGCCAAGCACATGAGCAGTTCTTC.

This sequence joins TRBV27 and TRBJ2-5, with TRBD2 as a possible D gene (6 bases). Trimming pared 0 bases from V and 6 bases from J, leaving 17 bases between. This CDR3 has 16 residues. The germline CDR1 and CDR2 sequences are MNHEY and SMNVEV (reference sequence). CDR3 coding DNA: TGTGCCAGCAGTTTATCGAACCCGGCGACTAGAAAGACCCAGTACTTC. Translation gives CASSLSNPATRKTQYF.

The DNA of the CDR3 is TGTGCCATTAGACAGGGCTTTGAAGCTTTCTTT. Protein product: CAIRQGFEAFF. The V and J genes are TRBV10-3 and TRBJ1-1, with TRBD1 matching over 7 bases. The V gene end was trimmed by 9 bases and the J gene end by 7 bases; junction bases not matched to a gene: 5. The CDR3 is made up of 11 amino acids. The germline CDR1 and CDR2 sequences are ENHRY and SYGVKD.

The chain has TRBV6-2 or TRBV6-3 and TRBJ2-5; no firm D call. The CDR3 has 11 amino acids. Germline assignment: CDR1 MNHEY and CDR2 SVGEGT. The V end was cut by 10 bases, the J end by 4 bases, with 10 bases between. The DNA for the CDR3 is TGTGCCACCTACCTCGGAGAGACCCAGTACTTC. This encodes CATYLGETQYF.

CDR3 residues: CASSPETGGNQPQHF. Written as DNA, the CDR3 is TGTGCCAGCAGTCCTGAGACAGGGGGCAATCAGCCCCAGCATTTT. The chain joins TRBV12-3 or TRBV12-4 to TRBJ1-5; TRBD1 aligns across 8 bases. The CDR3 is 15 amino acids. With V trimmed by 5 bases and J by 2 bases, 5 bases remained unmatched.

This clonotype turned up a few times. This rearrangement joins TRBV18 to TRBJ1-1; a possible D gene is TRBD1 (6 bases). This CDR3 region has 13 residues. Trimming shortened V by 5 bases and J by 5 bases, and 12 bases separated the two germline ends. Germline-derived CDR1 and CDR2 are KGHSH and LQKENI. The CDR3 loop is CASSSTGSTEAFF. The CDR3 nucleotides read TGTGCCAGCTCATCGACAGGCTCAACTGAAGCTTTCTTT. The full variable domain, completed using reference TRBV18 and TRBJ1-1, is NAGVMQNPRHLVRRRGQEARLRCSPMKGHSHVYWYRQLPEEGLKFMVYLQKENIIDESGMPKERFSAEFPKEGPSILRIQQVVRGDSAAYFCASSSTGSTEAFFGQGTRLTVV.

The chain recombines TRBV12-3 or TRBV12-4 with TRBJ1-5, with TRBD1 matching over 9 bases. Trimming cost V 6 bases and J 6 bases; bases outside gene matches: 9. There are 15 residues in the CDR3. As DNA, the CDR3 is TGTGCCAGCAGGCCCGAACAGGGGGCAGGTCAGCCCCAGCATTTT. Its translation is CASRPEQGAGQPQHF.

The count of this clonotype is one. The chain combines TRBV12-3 or TRBV12-4 with TRBJ1-5; the match to TRBD1 covers 7 bases. The V segment lost 6 bases and the J segment 3 bases; nucleotides outside the gene matches: 5. This CDR3 has 14 amino acids. CDR3 nucleotides: TGTGCCAGCAGGAGGGGACAGAACAATCAGCCCCAGCATTTT. Protein sequence: CASRRGQNNQPQHF.

V gene TRBV20-1 combines with J gene TRBJ2-5, with D tentatively TRBD1 (6 bases). The CDR3 loop spans 14 amino acids. The germline gives CDR1 DFQATT, CDR2 SNEGSKA (reference sequence). V was pared by 6 bases and J by 0 bases, with 14 bases between. The CDR3 DNA is TGCAGTGCCTCGACAGGCGTGTACCAAGAGACCCAGTACTTC. This sequence encodes CSASTGVYQETQYF.

The V call is TRBV12-3 or TRBV12-4, the J call TRBJ1-1; TRBD1 matches 7 bases. V was pared by 6 bases and J by 7 bases, with 17 bases of the junction left unmatched. The CDR3 has 16 residues. CDR3 in DNA: TGTGCCAGCAGCCCACTTGACAGGGCTTTACCCGATGAAGCTTTCTTT. Protein sequence: CASSPLDRALPDEAFF.

In DNA form, the CDR3 reads TGTGCCAGCTCACGACCGGGACTGAGAAACATTCAGTACTTC. This encodes CASSRPGLRNIQYF. This chain connects TRBV18 to TRBJ2-4; weak D call: TRBD2 (6 bases). This CDR3 has 14 amino acids. Germline loops: CDR1 KGHSH, CDR2 LQKENI. Trimming removed 4 bases at V and 6 bases at J, with 13 bases between.

V and J are TRBV20-1 and TRBJ2-1; D not resolved. Trimming shortened V by 3 bases and J by 4 bases, and 13 bases separated the two germline ends. The length of the CDR3 is 14 residues. Per the germline V gene, CDR1 is DFQATT and CDR2 is SNEGSKA (reference sequence). CDR3 bases: TGCAGTGCTAGCCCCCCCGACGGGTACAATGAGCAGTTCTTC. Translation: CSASPPDGYNEQFF.

The chain links TRBV7-9 to TRBJ2-5, with no clear D. The ends were cut back, 6 bases at V and 5 bases at J, with 16 bases in the middle. This CDR3 comprises 14 residues. The germline V gene has CDR1 SEHNR and CDR2 FQNEAQ (reference sequence). The CDR3: CASSPLTAGETQYF. The CDR3, as DNA: TGTGCCAGCAGTCCACTCACGGCCGGTGAGACCCAGTACTTC. Looking up the rest from reference TRBV7-9 and TRBJ2-5 gives the full variable domain: DTGVSQNPRHKITKRGQNVTFRCDPISEHNRLYWYRQTLGQGPEFLTYFQNEAQLEKSRLLSDRFSAERPKGSFSTLEIQRTEQGDSAMYLCASSPLTAGETQYFGPGTRLLVL.

The chain recombines TRBV15 with TRBJ2-7; D is ambiguous. CDR1 is LNHNV, CDR2 YYDKDF, per germline (reference sequence). CDR3 length equals 14 residues. The ends were cut back, 1 base at V and 1 base at J, with 8 bases in the middle. The CDR3 sequence: CATSRVVGSYEQYF. For the CDR3, the DNA is TGTGCCACCAGCAGAGTAGTCGGTTCCTACGAGCAGTACTTC.

This clonotype was seen only a few times. J is TRBJ2-1 and V is TRBV20-1; perhaps TRBD2 as D (6 bases). Germline assignment: CDR1 DFQATT and CDR2 SNEGSKA (reference sequence). The V gene lost 6 bases and the J gene lost 3 bases, with 12 bases spanning the gap. The CDR3 totals 13 residues. The CDR3 bases are TGCAGTGCGAGGGACTCGTACTACAATGAGCAGTTCTTC. This encodes CSARDSYYNEQFF.

This chain joins TRBV2 and TRBJ1-3, with D possibly TRBD1 on 5 matching bases. Germline V CDR1 and CDR2: SNHLY, FYNNEI. The CDR3 has 16 residues. V was trimmed by 2 bases and J by 0 bases, leaving 11 bases between them. The CDR3 nucleotides read TGTGCCAGCAGTGAACTTTTGACAGCCTCTGGAAACACCATATATTTT. Its translation: CASSELLTASGNTIYF.

There are a few counts of this clonotype. CDR3 in DNA: TGTGCCAGCAGCCTCGGGACTAGCGGGAGCAATGAGCAGTTCTTC. As protein: CASSLGTSGSNEQFF. This rearrangement joins TRBV7-6 to TRBJ2-1; 14 bases line up with TRBD2. There are 15 residues in the CDR3. V trimming: 5 bases; J trimming: 6 bases; junction bases outside the gene matches: 3. Germline lookup yields CDR1 SGHVS and CDR2 FNYEAQ.

The V call is TRBV4-1, the J call TRBJ2-1, with TRBD2 matching 7 bases. The V gene end was trimmed by 2 bases and the J gene end by 6 bases; junction bases not matched to a gene: 19. CDR3 length: 19 residues. Germline V gene sequence: CDR1 MGHRA, CDR2 YSYEKL. The CDR3 region has the DNA TGCGCCAGCAGCCAACCCCGACTAGCAGTCGGTCTACCCCTCAATGAGCAGTTCTTC. Translation: CASSQPRLAVGLPLNEQFF.

This clonotype has at least ten counts. J is TRBJ1-1 and V is TRBV19; D is possibly TRBD1 (5 bases). Germline assignment: CDR1 LNHDA and CDR2 SQIVND (reference sequence). Deletions cut 5 bases from V and 6 bases from J, with 19 bases between. The CDR3 is 15 amino acids. Here the CDR3 DNA reads TGTGCCAGTAGTCCGGGACGATTGATATGGGCTGAAGCTTTCTTT. Amino acids: CASSPGRLIWAEAFF.

The rearrangement links TRBV29-1 to TRBJ2-1; 9 bases are a match to TRBD2. The length of the CDR3 is 14 residues. V lost 4 bases and J lost 4; bases outside the gene matches: 5. Germline-derived CDR1 and CDR2 are SQVTM and ANQGSEA. Here the CDR3 DNA reads TGCAGCGTTGGCGGCGGGAGGGGTTACAATGAGCAGTTCTTC. Its protein is CSVGGGRGYNEQFF.

This sequence joins TRBV6-6 and TRBJ2-5; D is ambiguous. The CDR3 totals 13 residues. CDR1 and CDR2 from the germline V gene are MNHNY and SVGAGI (reference sequence). V lost 2 bases, J lost 5 bases, and 9 bases lay in between. The CDR3, as DNA: TGTGCCAGCAGTTACGGCAATCGGGAGACCCAGTACTTC. Protein product: CASSYGNRETQYF.

This clonotype was recorded many times. The gene calls are TRBV12-3 or TRBV12-4 and TRBJ2-5, with D perhaps TRBD2 (6 bases). The ends were cut back, 3 bases at V and 1 base at J, with 9 bases in the middle. The CDR3 length is 14 residues. CDR3 nucleotide sequence: TGTGCCAGCAGTTTCCCGGGAGCCCAAGAGACCCAGTACTTC. Its translation is CASSFPGAQETQYF.